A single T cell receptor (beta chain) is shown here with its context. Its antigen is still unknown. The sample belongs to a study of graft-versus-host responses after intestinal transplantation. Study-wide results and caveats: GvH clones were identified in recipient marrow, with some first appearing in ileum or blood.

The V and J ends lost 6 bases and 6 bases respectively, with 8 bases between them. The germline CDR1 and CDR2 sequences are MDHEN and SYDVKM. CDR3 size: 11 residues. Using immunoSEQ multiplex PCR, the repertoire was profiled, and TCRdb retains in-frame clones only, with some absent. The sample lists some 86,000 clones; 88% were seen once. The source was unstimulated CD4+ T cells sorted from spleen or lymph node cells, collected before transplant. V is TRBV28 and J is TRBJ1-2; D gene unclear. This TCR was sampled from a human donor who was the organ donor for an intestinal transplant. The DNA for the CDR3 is TGTGCCAGCAGCTTGAGAGATGGCTACACCTTC. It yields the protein CASSLRDGYTF.